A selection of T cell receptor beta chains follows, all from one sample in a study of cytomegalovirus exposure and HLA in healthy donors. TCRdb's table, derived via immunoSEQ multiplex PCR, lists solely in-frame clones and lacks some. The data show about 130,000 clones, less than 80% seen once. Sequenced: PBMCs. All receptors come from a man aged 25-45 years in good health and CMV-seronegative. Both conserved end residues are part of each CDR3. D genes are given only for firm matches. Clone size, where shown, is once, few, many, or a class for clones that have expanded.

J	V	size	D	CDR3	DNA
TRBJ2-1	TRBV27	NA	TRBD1	CASRWTGLHEQFF	TGTGCCAGCAGATGGACAGGCTTGCATGAGCAGTTCTTC
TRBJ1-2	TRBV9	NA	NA	CASSVSQGREGYTF	TGTGCCAGCAGCGTCTCACAGGGAAGAGAGGGCTACACCTTC
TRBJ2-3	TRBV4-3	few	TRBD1	CASSRGTGGPDTQYF	TGCGCCAGCAGCCGAGGGACAGGGGGCCCAGATACGCAGTATTTT
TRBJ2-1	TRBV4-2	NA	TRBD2	CASSQELLAGGLNNEQFF	TGTGCCAGCAGCCAAGAATTGCTAGCGGGGGGCCTTAACAATGAGCAGTTCTTC
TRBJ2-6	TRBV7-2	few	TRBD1	CASSSSGTGHSGANVLTF	TGTGCCAGCAGCTCCTCCGGGACAGGGCACTCTGGGGCCAACGTCCTGACTTTC
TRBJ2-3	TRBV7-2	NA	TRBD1	CASSPGTDLIVWGTQYF	TGTGCCAGCAGCCCCGGGACAGACTTAATAGTATGGGGTACGCAGTATTTT
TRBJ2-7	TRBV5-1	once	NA	CASSPGDMTSYEQYF	TGCGCCAGCAGCCCCGGGGACATGACGTCCTACGAGCAGTACTTC
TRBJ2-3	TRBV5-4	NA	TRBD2	CASSWLAGRDTQCF	TGTGCCAGCAGCTGGCTAGCGGGGAGAGATACGCAGTGTTTT
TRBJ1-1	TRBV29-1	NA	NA	CSVEVGRERANTEAFF	TGCAGCGTTGAGGTCGGCCGGGAAAGGGCGAACACTGAAGCTTTCTTT
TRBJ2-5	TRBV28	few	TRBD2	CASSLPGTRTETQYF	TGTGCCAGCAGTTTACCCGGGACTAGAACAGAGACCCAGTACTTC
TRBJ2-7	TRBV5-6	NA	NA	CASSLAEDIKYEQYF	TGTGCCAGCAGCTTGGCCGAAGACATAAAATACGAGCAGTACTTC
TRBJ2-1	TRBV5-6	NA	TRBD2	CASSLVGGGSYNEQFF	TGTGCCAGCAGCTTGGTGGGCGGGGGATCCTACAATGAGCAGTTCTTC
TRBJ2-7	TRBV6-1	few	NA	CASSDIRGGYEQYF	TGTGCCAGCAGTGATATTCGGGGTGGCTACGAGCAGTACTTC
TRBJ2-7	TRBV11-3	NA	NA	CASSLLGRSYEQYF	TGTGCCAGCAGCTTATTGGGCAGGTCTTACGAGCAGTACTTC
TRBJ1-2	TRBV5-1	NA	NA	CASSLGASNYGYTF	TGCGCCAGCAGCTTGGGTGCGTCTAACTATGGCTACACCTTC
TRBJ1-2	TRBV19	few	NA	CASSPAGDGYTF	TGTGCCAGTAGTCCTGCAGGGGATGGCTACACCTTC
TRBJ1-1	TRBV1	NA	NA	CTSSRLGRVVTEAFF	TGCACCAGCAGCCGGCTTGGGAGGGTGGTCACTGAAGCTTTCTTT
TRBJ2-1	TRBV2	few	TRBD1	CASRDRGDEQFF	TGTGCCAGCAGGGACAGGGGCGATGAGCAGTTCTTC
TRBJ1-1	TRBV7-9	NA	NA	CSSSLGSGGMNTEAFF	TGTTCCAGCAGCTTAGGTTCAGGCGGGATGAACACTGAAGCTTTCTTT
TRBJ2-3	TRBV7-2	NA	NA	CASSLFPLDTQYF	TGTGCCAGCAGCTTATTCCCCCTGGATACGCAGTATTTT
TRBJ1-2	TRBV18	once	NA	CASSPAGTQANYGYTF	TGTGCCAGCTCACCCGCCGGGACACAGGCTAACTATGGCTACACCTTC
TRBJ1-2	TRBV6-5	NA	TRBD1	CASSQGQGGYGYTF	TGTGCCAGCAGCCAGGGACAGGGAGGCTATGGCTACACCTTC
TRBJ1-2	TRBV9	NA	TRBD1	CASSVDPGRGPVYYGYTF	TGTGCCAGCAGCGTAGATCCCGGCAGGGGGCCGGTTTACTATGGCTACACCTTC
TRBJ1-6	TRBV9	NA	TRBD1	CASSVKDRGTADSPLHF	TGTGCCAGCAGCGTAAAGGACAGGGGAACGGCGGATTCACCCCTCCACTTT
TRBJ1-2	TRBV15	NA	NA	CATSFTEGDYGYTF	TGTGCCACCAGCTTCACCGAAGGGGACTATGGCTACACCTTC
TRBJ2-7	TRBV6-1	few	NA	CASSEAGQDEQYF	TGTGCCAGCAGTGAAGCCGGCCAGGACGAGCAGTACTTC
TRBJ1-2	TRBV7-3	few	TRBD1	CASSPRTGGDYGYTF	TGTGCCAGCAGCCCGCGGACAGGGGGTGACTATGGCTACACCTTC
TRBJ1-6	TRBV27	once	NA	CASPSRAPLHF	TGTGCCAGCCCTTCGAGGGCACCCCTCCACTTT
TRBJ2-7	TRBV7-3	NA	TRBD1	CASSFSGGSYEQYF	TGTGCCAGCAGCTTTTCAGGGGGCTCCTACGAGCAGTACTTC
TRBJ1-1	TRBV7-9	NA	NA	CASSNSLNTEAFF	TGTGCCAGCAGCAATAGTTTGAACACTGAAGCTTTCTTT
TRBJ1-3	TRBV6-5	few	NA	CASLQGTGNTIYF	TGTGCCAGCCTACAGGGAACTGGAAACACCATATATTTT
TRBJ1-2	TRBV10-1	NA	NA	CASSENRRPPYGYTF	TGCGCCAGCAGTGAGAACCGGCGGCCCCCGTATGGCTACACCTTC
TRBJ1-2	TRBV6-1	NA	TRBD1	CASSESQGLDGYTF	TGTGCCAGCAGTGAATCACAGGGGCTAGATGGCTACACCTTC
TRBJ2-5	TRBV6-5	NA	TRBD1	CASSSLDRGETQYF	TGTGCCAGCAGTTCCCTCGACAGGGGAGAGACCCAGTACTTC
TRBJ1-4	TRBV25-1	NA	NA	CASSDVRGAGEKLFF	TGTGCCAGCAGTGATGTCCGGGGGGCAGGTGAAAAACTGTTTTTT
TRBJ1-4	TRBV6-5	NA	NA	CASSYRGGTNEKLFF	TGTGCCAGCAGTTACCGCGGTGGGACTAATGAAAAACTGTTTTTT
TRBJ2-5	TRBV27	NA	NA	CASSPIYDTYQETQYF	TGTGCCAGCAGCCCCATCTACGACACGTACCAAGAGACCCAGTACTTC
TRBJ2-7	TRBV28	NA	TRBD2	CASSSRTSWEQYF	TGTGCCAGCAGTTCAAGGACTAGCTGGGAGCAGTACTTC
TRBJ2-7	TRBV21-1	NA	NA	CASSRKEGATYEQYF	TGTGCCAGCAGCAGAAAGGAGGGGGCAACCTACGAGCAGTACTTC
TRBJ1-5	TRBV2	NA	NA	CASSEQGYGQPQHF	TGTGCCAGCAGTGAACAGGGGTACGGTCAGCCCCAGCATTTT
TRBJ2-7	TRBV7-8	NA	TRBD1	CASSSLHGTASYEQYF	TGTGCCAGCAGCTCACTTCACGGGACAGCCTCCTACGAGCAGTACTTC
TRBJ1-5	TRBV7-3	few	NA	CASSSGGGQDSNQPQHF	TGTGCCAGCAGCTCTGGCGGGGGTCAGGATAGCAATCAGCCCCAGCATTTT
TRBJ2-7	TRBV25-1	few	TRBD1	CASGRQGSYEQYF	TGTGCCAGCGGGAGACAGGGCTCCTACGAGCAGTACTTC
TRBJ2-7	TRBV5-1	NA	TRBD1	CASSLGVGGLLSEQYF	TGCGCCAGCAGCTTGGGCGTAGGGGGCCTTCTGTCGGAGCAGTACTTC
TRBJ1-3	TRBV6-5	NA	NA	CASSYRGTGNTIYF	TGTGCCAGCAGTTACCGGGGGACTGGAAACACCATATATTTT